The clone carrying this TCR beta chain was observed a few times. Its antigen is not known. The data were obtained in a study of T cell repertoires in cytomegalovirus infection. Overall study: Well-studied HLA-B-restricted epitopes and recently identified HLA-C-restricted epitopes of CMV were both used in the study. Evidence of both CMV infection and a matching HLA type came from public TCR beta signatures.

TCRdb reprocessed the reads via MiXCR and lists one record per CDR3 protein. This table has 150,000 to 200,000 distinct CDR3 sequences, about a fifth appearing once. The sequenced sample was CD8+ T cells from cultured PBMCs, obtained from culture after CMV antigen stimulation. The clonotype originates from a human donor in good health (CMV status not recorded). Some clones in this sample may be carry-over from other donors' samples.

The CDR3: CASSPVQSTYEQYF. The CDR3 bases are TGTGCCAGCAGCCCCGTACAGTCTACCTACGAGCAGTACTTC. The rearrangement joins TRBV7-9 to TRBJ2-7; D is unclear. Deletions cut 5 bases from V and 2 bases from J, with 13 bases between. From germline, CDR1 is SEHNR and CDR2 FQNEAQ (reference sequence). The CDR3 loop spans 14 amino acids.